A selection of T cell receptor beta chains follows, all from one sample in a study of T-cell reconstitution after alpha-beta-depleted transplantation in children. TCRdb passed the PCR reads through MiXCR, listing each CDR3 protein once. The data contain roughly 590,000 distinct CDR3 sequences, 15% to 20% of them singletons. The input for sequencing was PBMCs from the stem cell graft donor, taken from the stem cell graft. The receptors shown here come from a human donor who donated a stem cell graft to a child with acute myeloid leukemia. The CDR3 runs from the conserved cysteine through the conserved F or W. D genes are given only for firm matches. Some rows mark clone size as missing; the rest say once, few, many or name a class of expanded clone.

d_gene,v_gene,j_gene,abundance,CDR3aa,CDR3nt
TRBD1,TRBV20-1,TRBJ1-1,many,CSAKGAANTEAFF,TGCAGTGCTAAGGGGGCAGCGAACACTGAAGCTTTCTTT
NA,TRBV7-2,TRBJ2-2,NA,CASSRREANTGELFF,TGTGCCAGCAGCCGCCGTGAGGCGAACACCGGGGAGCTGTTTTTT
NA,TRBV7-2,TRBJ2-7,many,CASSEDGSYEQYF,TGTGCCAGCAGCGAGGACGGCTCCTACGAGCAGTACTTC
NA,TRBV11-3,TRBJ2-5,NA,CASSPLGLRQETQYF,TGTGCCAGCAGCCCGTTGGGACTTCGACAAGAGACCCAGTACTTC
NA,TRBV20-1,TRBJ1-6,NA,CSANPVKSSYNSPLHF,TGCAGTGCTAACCCCGTCAAAAGCTCCTATAATTCACCCCTCCACTTT
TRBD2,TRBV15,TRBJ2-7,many,CATSATGGYEQYF,TGTGCCACCAGCGCCACGGGGGGCTACGAGCAGTACTTC
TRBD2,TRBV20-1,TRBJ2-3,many,CSAHTFSGSTDTQYF,TGCAGTGCTCATACGTTTAGCGGGAGCACAGATACGCAGTATTTT
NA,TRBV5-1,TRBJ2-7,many,CASSLAATYEQYF,TGCGCCAGCAGCTTGGCGGCTACCTACGAGCAGTACTTC
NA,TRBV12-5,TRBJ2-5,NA,CASGSQRAGETQYF,TGTGCTAGTGGGTCCCAACGGGCCGGGGAGACCCAGTACTTC
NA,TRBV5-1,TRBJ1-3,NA,CASSLNQAWGNSGNTIYF,TGCGCCAGCAGCTTGAACCAGGCCTGGGGTAACTCTGGAAACACCATATATTTT
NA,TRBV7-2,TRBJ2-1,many,CASSLYGQGGYNEQFF,TGTGCCAGCAGCCTTTATGGGCAGGGGGGTTACAATGAGCAGTTCTTC
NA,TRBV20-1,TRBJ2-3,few,CSALMWESTQYF,TGCAGTGCCCTTATGTGGGAAAGTACGCAGTATTTT
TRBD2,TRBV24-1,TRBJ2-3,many,CATTSSGGIDTQYF,TGTGCCACCACGTCGAGCGGGGGGATTGATACGCAGTATTTT
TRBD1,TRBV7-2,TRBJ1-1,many,CASSSRTGVGTEAFF,TGTGCCAGCAGCTCCCGGACAGGGGTTGGCACTGAAGCTTTCTTT
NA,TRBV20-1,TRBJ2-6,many,CSAPVTGANVLTF,TGCAGTGCTCCCGTTACTGGGGCCAACGTCCTGACTTTC
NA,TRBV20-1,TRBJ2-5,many,CSARGRERETQYF,TGCAGTGCACGGGGACGGGAGAGAGAGACCCAGTACTTC
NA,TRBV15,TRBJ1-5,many,CATSWGVGGNQPQHF,TGTGCCACCAGCTGGGGAGTGGGCGGCAATCAGCCCCAGCATTTT
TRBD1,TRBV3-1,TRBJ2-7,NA,CASSVGQGSYEQYF,TGTGCCAGTTCTGTCGGACAGGGCTCCTACGAGCAGTACTTC
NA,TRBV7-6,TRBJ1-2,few,CASSSSGGAGYTF,TGTGCCAGCAGCTCGTCCGGGGGAGCTGGCTACACCTTC
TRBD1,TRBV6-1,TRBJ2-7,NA,CASNTPGQAYEQYF,TGTGCCAGTAACACCCCGGGACAGGCCTACGAGCAGTACTTC
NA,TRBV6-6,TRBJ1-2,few,CASSSLGGVDF,TGTGCCAGCAGTTCCCTGGGGGGGGTCGATTTC
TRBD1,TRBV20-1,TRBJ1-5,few,CSARDQGEGNQPQHF,TGCAGTGCTAGAGATCAGGGGGAAGGCAATCAGCCCCAGCATTTT
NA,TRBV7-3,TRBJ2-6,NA,CASSPKAGLALSGANVLTF,TGTGCCAGCAGCCCAAAGGCAGGGTTGGCGCTCTCTGGGGCCAACGTCCTGACTTTC
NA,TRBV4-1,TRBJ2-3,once,CASSQGGSSTDTQYF,TGCGCCAGCAGCCAAGGGGGGAGTAGCACAGATACGCAGTATTTT
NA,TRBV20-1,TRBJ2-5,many,CSVGKERETQYF,TGCAGTGTGGGGAAGGAGCGAGAGACCCAGTACTTC
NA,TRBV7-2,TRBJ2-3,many,CASSPDRGDTQYF,TGTGCCAGCAGCCCCGACAGAGGGGATACGCAGTATTTT